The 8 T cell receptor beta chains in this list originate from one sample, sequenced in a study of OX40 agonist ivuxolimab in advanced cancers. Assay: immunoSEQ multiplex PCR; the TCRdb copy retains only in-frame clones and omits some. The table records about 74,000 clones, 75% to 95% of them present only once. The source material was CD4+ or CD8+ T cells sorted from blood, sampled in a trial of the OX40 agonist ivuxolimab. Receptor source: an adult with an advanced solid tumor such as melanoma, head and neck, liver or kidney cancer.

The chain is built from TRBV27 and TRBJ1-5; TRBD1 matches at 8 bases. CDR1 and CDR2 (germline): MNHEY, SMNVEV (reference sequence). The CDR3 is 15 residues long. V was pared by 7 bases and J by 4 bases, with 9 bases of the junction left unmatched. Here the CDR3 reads CASKVGTGGNQPQHF. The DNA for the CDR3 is TGTGCCAGCAAGGTTGGGACAGGAGGGAATCAGCCCCAGCATTTT.

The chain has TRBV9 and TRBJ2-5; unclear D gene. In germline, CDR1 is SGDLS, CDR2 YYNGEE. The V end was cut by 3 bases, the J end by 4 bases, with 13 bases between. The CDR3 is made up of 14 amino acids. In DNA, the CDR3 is TGTGCCAGCAGCGGCCCTGATTTCGGAGAGACCCAGTACTTC. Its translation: CASSGPDFGETQYF. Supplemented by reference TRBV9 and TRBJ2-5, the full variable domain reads DSGVTQTPKHLITATGQRVTLRCSPRSGDLSVYWYQQSLDQGLQFLIQYYNGEERAKGNILERFSAQQFPDLHSELNLSSLELGDSALYFCASSGPDFGETQYFGPGTRLLVL.

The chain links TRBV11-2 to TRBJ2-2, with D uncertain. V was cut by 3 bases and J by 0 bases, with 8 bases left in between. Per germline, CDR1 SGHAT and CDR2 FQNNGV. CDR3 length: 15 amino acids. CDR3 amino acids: CASSFPQANTGELFF. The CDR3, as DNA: TGTGCCAGCAGCTTTCCCCAGGCGAACACCGGGGAGCTGTTTTTT.

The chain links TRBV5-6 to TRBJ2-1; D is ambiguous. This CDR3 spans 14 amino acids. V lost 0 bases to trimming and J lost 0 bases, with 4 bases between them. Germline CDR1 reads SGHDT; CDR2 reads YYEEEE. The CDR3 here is CASSLGGSYNEQFF. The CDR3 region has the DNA TGTGCCAGCAGCTTGGGGGGCTCCTACAATGAGCAGTTCTTC.

The CDR3 is CASSQAQDGNQPQHF. CDR3 nucleotides: TGCGCCAGCAGCCAAGCACAGGATGGGAATCAGCCCCAGCATTTT. The rearrangement joins TRBV4-1 to TRBJ1-5; D might be TRBD1 (5 bases). Germline V gives CDR1 MGHRA, CDR2 YSYEKL. Trimming cost V 1 base and J 4 bases, with 11 bases left between them. This CDR3 has 15 residues.

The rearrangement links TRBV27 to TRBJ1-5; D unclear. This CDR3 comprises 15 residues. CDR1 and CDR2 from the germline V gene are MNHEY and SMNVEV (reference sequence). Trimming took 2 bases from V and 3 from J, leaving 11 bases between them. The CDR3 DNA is TGTGCCAGCAGTTTAACGGGAGGGCTCAATCAGCCCCAGCATTTT. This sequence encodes CASSLTGGLNQPQHF.

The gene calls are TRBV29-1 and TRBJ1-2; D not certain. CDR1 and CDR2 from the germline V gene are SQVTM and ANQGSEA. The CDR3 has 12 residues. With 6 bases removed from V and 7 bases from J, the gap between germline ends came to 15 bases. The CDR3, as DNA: TGCAGCGTGCTGGCGGGTGGTGGTGGCTACACCTTC. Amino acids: CSVLAGGGGYTF.

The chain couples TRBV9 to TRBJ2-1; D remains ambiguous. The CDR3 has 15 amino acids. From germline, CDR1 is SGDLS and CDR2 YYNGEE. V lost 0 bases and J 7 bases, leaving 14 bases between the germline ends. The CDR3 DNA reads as TGTGCCAGCAGCGTAGAAGGCAGTATAGGGAATGAGCAGTTCTTC. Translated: CASSVEGSIGNEQFF.